This T cell receptor beta chain was identified during a study of blood T cell repertoires in COVID-19. Method: immunoSEQ multiplex PCR; TCRdb's copy keeps in-frame clones and lacks some. The sample holds a few hundred thousand clones, 70% to 90% seen once. There are 14 residues in the CDR3. V was shortened by 0 bases and J by 4 bases, with 8 bases between the two germline ends. Germline V gene sequence: CDR1 MNHNS, CDR2 SASEGT. Sequenced: peripheral blood. The sequence came from a man between 50 and 59 years old with active or convalescent COVID-19. The chain employs TRBV6-1 and TRBJ2-3; the D gene is possibly TRBD1 (6 bases). CDR3 in DNA: TGTGCCAGCAGTGAAGCGGGGGCCCCAGATACGCAGTATTTT. This translates into CASSEAGAPDTQYF.